This T cell receptor beta chain was sequenced during a study of blood T cell repertoires in COVID-19. Turning to the study itself: Acute and convalescent COVID-19 samples came from the United States, Italy and Spain.

V gave up 5 bases and J gave up 2 bases, with 6 bases separating them. The CDR3 is 12 residues long. Germline loops: CDR1 MNHEY, CDR2 SVGAGI. Original data processing: Amplification of reference gene primers was used by the study to estimate nucleated cell counts. Measured with immunoSEQ multiplex PCR; TCRdb has only the in-frame clones, and not every one. The V and J calls and clone size come from that table; D and trimming were worked out from the DNA. This sample carries about 180,000 clones, approximately 86% of them seen once, and the ten largest clones take 9.8%. The sequenced sample was peripheral blood. This receptor was identified in a woman older than 75 with acute or convalescent COVID-19. This chain uses TRBV6-5 with TRBJ1-2; possible D gene TRBD1, 6 bases. CDR3 amino acids: CASSTGNYGYTF. CDR3 DNA: TGTGCCAGCAGTACAGGGAACTATGGCTACACCTTC.